This is a list of T cell receptor beta chains from one sample in a study of T cell changes during pregnancy in multiple sclerosis. The assay was immunoSEQ multiplex PCR, and TCRdb's table has in-frame clones only and misses some. The sample consists of over 35,000 clones, 91% of them appearing once. This specimen consisted of CD8+ T cells from peripheral blood mononuclear cells, obtained before pregnancy. The receptors derive from a female donor with multiple sclerosis, enrolled in a pregnancy study. Each CDR3 is given with its conserved first and last residue. D genes are given only for firm matches. Expanded clones are given a class, and other clones once, few, many or no size at all.

size	V	J	D	DNA	CDR3
once	TRBV27	TRBJ2-1	.	TGTGCCAGCAGTTTGCAGGACTCCTACAATGAGCAGTTCTTC	CASSLQDSYNEQFF
.	TRBV19	TRBJ2-3	TRBD2	TGTGCCAGTAGTATCAGGACTAGCGGGACGACAGATACGCAGTATTTT	CASSIRTSGTTDTQYF
.	TRBV28	TRBJ1-5	.	TGTGCCAGCAGTTTCCGAATAACAGCAGTTTATCAGCCCCAGCATTTT	CASSFRITAVYQPQHF
.	TRBV27	TRBJ2-7	TRBD2	TGTGCCAGCAGTGATCGCGGGAGGGCTGGCTACGAGCAGTACTTC	CASSDRGRAGYEQYF
.	TRBV9	TRBJ2-1	.	TGTGCCAGCAGCTCCGGGGGCGGGAGCTATGACAATGAGCAGTTCTTC	CASSSGGGSYDNEQFF
few	TRBV19	TRBJ1-1	TRBD1	TGTGCCAGTACCCGGAGACAGGGCACTGAAGCTTTCTTT	CASTRRQGTEAFF
.	TRBV7-9	TRBJ2-2	TRBD2	TGTGCCAGCAGCCTAGATGCGGGAGGGCGGACCGGGGAGCTGTTTTTT	CASSLDAGGRTGELFF
.	TRBV6-6	TRBJ2-6	TRBD2	TGTGCCAGCAGTTACTCTCCGGGACTAGCGGGAGGGCCTGCTTTC	CASSYSPGLAGGPAF
few	TRBV27	TRBJ2-7	.	TGTGCCAGCAGTTTAGGGAGGACCTACGAGCAGTACTTC	CASSLGRTYEQYF
.	TRBV27	TRBJ2-1	TRBD1	TGTGCCAGCACCCCCCGGGACAGGGGGCGGGATGAGCAGTTCTTC	CASTPRDRGRDEQFF
.	TRBV19	TRBJ2-7	TRBD2	TGTGCCAGTAGTATAGTGGCGGGAGGCATGAACGAGCAGTACTTC	CASSIVAGGMNEQYF
.	TRBV7-6	TRBJ2-2	TRBD2	TGTGCCAGCAGCTTACCGGCGGGGGAGCACACCGGGGAGCTGTTTTTT	CASSLPAGEHTGELFF
.	TRBV27	TRBJ2-1	TRBD2	TGTGCCAGCAGTTTATTACCCCCTAGCGGGACTTATGATGAGCAGTTCTTC	CASSLLPPSGTYDEQFF
.	TRBV9	TRBJ2-5	TRBD2	TGTGCCAGCAGCCTTAGCGGGAGGGCCTCGGAGACCCAGTACTTC	CASSLSGRASETQYF
.	TRBV7-9	TRBJ1-1	.	TGTGCCAGCAGCCCCACCGGGATACCCCCTGAAGCTTTCTTT	CASSPTGIPPEAFF
.	TRBV19	TRBJ2-4	.	TGTGCCAGTAGTATGATATTTAGGGACACCATGTACTTC	CASSMIFRDTMYF
.	TRBV7-6	TRBJ1-2	TRBD1	TGTGCCAGCAGCGAGTCAGGGGGGTATGGCTACACCTTC	CASSESGGYGYTF
once	TRBV5-6	TRBJ2-5	TRBD2	TGTGCCAGCAGCCAGGGCCCGACTAGCGGGAGAGAGACCCAGTACTTC	CASSQGPTSGRETQYF
.	TRBV27	TRBJ1-5	.	TGTGCCAGCAGTTTATCCCAGGCACAGCCCCAGCATTTT	CASSLSQAQPQHF
.	TRBV4-1	TRBJ2-1	.	TGCGCCAGCAGCCAATTGCAGGACAATGAGCAGTTCTTC	CASSQLQDNEQFF
once	TRBV19	TRBJ2-7	TRBD2	TGTGCCAGTAGTATAGCTAGCGGGGCCTCCTACGAGCAGTACTTC	CASSIASGASYEQYF
.	TRBV4-3	TRBJ2-4	.	TGCGCCAGCAGCCAAGACAGGGGCGCCCAAGGAAACATTCAGTACTTC	CASSQDRGAQGNIQYF
.	TRBV27	TRBJ2-3	TRBD1	TGTGCCAGCAGTTTCTCCAGGGGGCGCTCAGATACGCAGTATTTT	CASSFSRGRSDTQYF
.	TRBV27	TRBJ1-1	.	TGTGCCAGCAGCCAAGGGGGGGGTCTGAACACTGAAGCTTTCTTT	CASSQGGGLNTEAFF
.	TRBV20-1	TRBJ1-2	TRBD1	TGCAGTGCCTCGACAGGGGACGGCTACACCTTC	CSASTGDGYTF
.	TRBV6-6	TRBJ2-5	.	TGTGCCAGTCTAGGGAGGCTGACAGAGACCCAGTACTTC	CASLGRLTETQYF
.	TRBV7-9	TRBJ2-5	.	TGTGCCAGCAGCTTAATAGCCCGGAGGGAAGAGACCCAGTACTTC	CASSLIARREETQYF
once	TRBV27	TRBJ2-7	TRBD1	TGTGCCAGCAGTCCACAGGGGTTCTACGAGCAGTACTTC	CASSPQGFYEQYF
.	TRBV11-2	TRBJ2-7	TRBD2	TGTGCCAGCAGCCCGATCTCCAGCGGGAATACCTACGAGCAGTACTTC	CASSPISSGNTYEQYF
.	TRBV20-1	TRBJ1-2	.	TGCAGTGCGCCCGACAGTGGCGGCTACACCTTC	CSAPDSGGYTF
.	TRBV14	TRBJ2-5	.	TGTGCCAGCAGCCCGCTCATGGGGGGAAGAGAGACCCAGTACTTC	CASSPLMGGRETQYF
.	TRBV19	TRBJ2-5	TRBD2	TGTGCCAGTAGTATCGGCGGGGGTATGGGAGAGACCCAGTACTTC	CASSIGGGMGETQYF
once	TRBV5-4	TRBJ1-2	TRBD1	TGTGCCAGCAGCTTCGCTACAGGGGGTAACTATGGCTACACCTTC	CASSFATGGNYGYTF
.	TRBV10-3	TRBJ2-2	TRBD1	TGTGCCATCAGGCTAGGACAGGGGGTAACCGGGGAGCTGTTTTTT	CAIRLGQGVTGELFF
.	TRBV6-1	TRBJ2-7	.	TGTGCCAGCAGTGAGCGGTGGGAGCAGTACTTC	CASSERWEQYF
.	TRBV7-9	TRBJ2-3	.	TGTGCCAGCAGCCCGCCCTTGGGGGGGCGCGATACGCAGTATTTT	CASSPPLGGRDTQYF
.	TRBV19	TRBJ1-2	TRBD1	TGTGCCATTATAAGTCCCACAGGGGGAGCTGATGGCTACACCTTC	CAIISPTGGADGYTF
.	TRBV27	TRBJ2-7	TRBD2	TGTGCCAGCAGTTTGGTGGGGTGGGCGGGAGTTGCTTACGAGCAGTACTTC	CASSLVGWAGVAYEQYF
once	TRBV19	TRBJ2-3	.	TGTGCCAGTAGCGGGAGTGGGACAGATACGCAGTATTTT	CASSGSGTDTQYF
.	TRBV11-2	TRBJ2-5	TRBD2	TGTGCCAGCAGCTTAAGGCTAGCGGAGATGGAGACCCAGTACTTC	CASSLRLAEMETQYF
few	TRBV19	TRBJ2-1	TRBD2	TGTGCCAGTAGTAGCACAAAGGTAGCGGGGAACAATGAGCAGTTCTTC	CASSSTKVAGNNEQFF
.	TRBV25-1	TRBJ2-2	TRBD1	TGTGCCACCTTAGGACAGGGCCGGAACACCGGGGAGCTGTTTTTT	CATLGQGRNTGELFF
.	TRBV27	TRBJ2-2	.	TGTGCCAGCAGTTTATGGGCGACCGGGGAGCTGTTTTTT	CASSLWATGELFF
medium-sized	TRBV6-1	TRBJ2-1	.	TGTGCCAGCAGTGAGTGGACAGACTCCTACAATGAGCAGTTCTTC	CASSEWTDSYNEQFF
.	TRBV19	TRBJ2-2	TRBD2	TGTGCCAGTAGTATAGGGGGACTAGCGGGGTGGCGCGCCGGGGAGCTGTTTTTT	CASSIGGLAGWRAGELFF
.	TRBV28	TRBJ2-7	.	TGTGCCAGCAGTGAGACCGGGACCTACGAGCAGTACTTC	CASSETGTYEQYF
.	TRBV7-3	TRBJ2-1	TRBD1	TGTGCCAGCAGCTGGACAGGGTCCGACAATGAGCAGTTCTTC	CASSWTGSDNEQFF